This entry concerns a single T cell receptor beta chain. The antigen is unknown. This sample is drawn from a study of cytomegalovirus exposure and HLA in healthy donors. Study in general: Just over 80% of 398 genotyped donors fell in the Caucasian-associated ancestry cluster. Findings of the study overall: Certain sequence variants were highly shared and formed a cluster, and this cluster was likely a sequencing artifact.

PCR primers comprised 60 Vbeta and 13 Jbeta primers. Data came from immunoSEQ multiplex PCR; TCRdb stores just in-frame clones and leaves some out. The table lists some 90,000 clones, approximately 78% of them singletons, with 1.4% in the top ten. Sequenced: PBMCs. The sequence was collected from a man aged 40-50 years in good health and CMV-seronegative.

CDR3 DNA: TGCGCCAGCAGCCAAGGCATCCCGGAGGGCACAGATACGCAGTATTTT. Encoded protein: CASSQGIPEGTDTQYF. The chain recombines TRBV4-1 with TRBJ2-3; TRBD2 might be the D (5 bases). The V end lost 1 base, the J end lost 1 base, and 12 bases lay between the germline ends. The CDR3 runs to 16 residues. Germline V gene sequence: CDR1 MGHRA, CDR2 YSYEKL.